Listed here are 30 T cell receptor beta chains from one sample, sequenced in a study of T-cell reconstitution after alpha-beta-depleted transplantation in children (dated by TCRdb to between 2015 and 2016). What the treatment or condition label conveys for this sample: allogeneic hematopoietic cell transplantation with graft depleted of TCRalphabeta T cells and CD19 B cells. To prepare the library, PCR was applied. These reads were obtained on an Illumina HiSeq 2500. To normalize quantification of the TCRbeta repertoire, the TCR libraries were built with molecular barcoding that relied on unique molecular identifiers. TCRdb passed the public sequencing reads through fastp at Q25 and MiXCR, retaining productive beta sequences. One record per CDR3 amino acid sequence lists the most common genes and DNA. The sample has approximately 430,000 distinct CDR3 sequences on record, about a sixth of them singletons. 25% to 30% of the sample is held by the ten biggest clonotypes.

This sample comprised PBMCs, mostly from graft donor cells, obtained 360 days after TCRalphabeta/CD19-depleted stem cell transplant. The receptors were gathered from a boy younger than two who had a stem cell transplant for Wiskott-Aldrich syndrome, so the T cells may come from the graft donor.

This clonotype was observed once. Here the CDR3 DNA reads TGTGCCAGTAGTAGGGACTCCGTAACCTACGAGCAGTACTTC. Amino acid sequence: CASSRDSVTYEQYF. J is TRBJ2-7 and V is TRBV19; possibly TRBD2 for D (6 bases). The CDR3 covers 14 residues. Germline V gene data show CDR1 as LNHDA and CDR2 as SQIVND (reference sequence). The V end was cut by 4 bases, the J end by 2 bases, with 12 bases between.

This clonotype has just a few counts. This chain links TRBV7-2 with TRBJ2-5; 9 nucleotides match TRBD2. Looked up from germline, CDR1 is SGHTA and CDR2 is FQGNSA. The CDR3 spans 14 residues. V shed 3 bases, J shed 5 bases, and the junction held 4 bases outside the gene matches. CDR3 in amino acids: CASSFSGRVETQYF. The CDR3 DNA reads TGTGCCAGCAGCTTTAGCGGGAGAGTGGAGACCCAGTACTTC.

This clonotype appeared a few times. This chain links TRBV20-1 with TRBJ2-1; D may match TRBD1 or TRBD2 (5 bases each). CDR3 length: 15 residues. From germline, CDR1 is DFQATT and CDR2 SNEGSKA (reference sequence). V lost 1 base, J lost 4 bases, and 14 bases lay in between. The CDR3 DNA reads as TGCAGTGCTAGAGTGGGGGACGGACAATACAATGAGCAGTTCTTC. Amino acid sequence: CSARVGDGQYNEQFF.

The chain combines TRBV10-3 with TRBJ2-1; 15 positions agree with TRBD2. Germline CDR1 reads ENHRY; CDR2 reads SYGVKD. With V trimmed by 4 bases and J by 4 bases, 11 bases remained unmatched. The CDR3 is 19 residues long. The CDR3 sequence is CAISGGLAGGPLGYNEQFF. In DNA, the CDR3 is TGTGCCATCAGTGGGGGACTAGCGGGGGGACCCCTCGGATACAATGAGCAGTTCTTC.

This clonotype was counted between two and nine times. The chain links TRBV4-3 to TRBJ2-1; TRBD2 aligns across 10 bases. The CDR3 totals 15 residues. From germline, CDR1 is LGHNA and CDR2 YSLEER. J lost 2 bases, V lost 4 bases, and 2 bases had no gene match. The CDR3 sequence is CASSRAGGAYNEQFF. CDR3 nucleotides: TGCGCCAGCAGCCGAGCGGGAGGGGCCTACAATGAGCAGTTCTTC.

This clonotype was seen a few times. The chain couples TRBV5-6 to TRBJ2-4, with D tentatively TRBD1 (6 bases). This CDR3 is 15 amino acids long. The germline CDR1 and CDR2 sequences are SGHDT and YYEEEE. V lost 1 base to trimming and J lost 8 bases, with 16 bases between them. CDR3 loop: CASSLTYRDVDIQYF. The CDR3 region has the DNA TGTGCCAGCAGCTTGACCTACAGGGACGTGGACATTCAGTACTTC.

The rearrangement links TRBV4-3 to TRBJ2-7, with D perhaps matching TRBD1 (5 bases). The CDR3 totals 15 residues. Germline V CDR1 and CDR2: LGHNA, YSLEER. V shed 1 base and J shed 3 bases, with 13 bases lying between them. The CDR3 bases are TGCGCCAGCAGCCAAGCCCAGGGCAGATACTACGAGCAGTACTTC. Protein sequence: CASSQAQGRYYEQYF.

This clonotype was seen a few times. This chain joins TRBV5-1 and TRBJ2-1; TRBD2 matches at 9 bases. With 5 bases clipped from V and 0 bases from J, the junction kept 3 bases outside the gene matches. CDR1 is SGHRS and CDR2 is YFSETQ in the germline V gene. CDR3 length equals 15 residues. The CDR3 DNA reads as TGCGCCAGCAGTGGCGGGGGGGTCTCCTACAATGAGCAGTTCTTC. Amino acids: CASSGGGVSYNEQFF.

A few counts support this clonotype. The CDR3: CSARERLDRFSSGANVLTF. In DNA form, the CDR3 reads TGCAGTGCTAGAGAGCGGCTGGACAGGTTCTCCTCTGGGGCCAACGTCCTGACTTTC. The chain recombines TRBV20-1 with TRBJ2-6; 7 bases match TRBD1. Trimming removed 0 bases from V and 0 bases from J; junction bases left unmatched: 11. This CDR3 is 19 amino acids long. Germline V gene lookup returns CDR1 DFQATT and CDR2 SNEGSKA (reference sequence).

The chain links TRBV6-2 or TRBV6-3 to TRBJ2-7, with D hard to call. Germline-derived CDR1 and CDR2 are MNHEY and SVGEGT. The CDR3 has 13 amino acids. The germline V and J ends were trimmed by 2 bases and 2 bases, with 7 bases remaining between them. The CDR3 DNA follows: TGTGCCAGCAGTTACATTGCCACCTACGAGCAGTACTTC. It codes for CASSYIATYEQYF.

The V call is TRBV12-3 or TRBV12-4, the J call TRBJ2-3; maybe TRBD1 (5 bases). The CDR3 runs 16 residues. V was shortened by 6 bases and J by 8 bases, with 24 bases between the two germline ends. CDR3 in DNA: TGTGCCAGCAGATACGACCTCTCCCTAGGGCAGGGTACGCAGTATTTT. Translation gives CASRYDLSLGQGTQYF.

This rearrangement joins TRBV7-8 to TRBJ2-5, with 14 bases fitting TRBD2. V shed 5 bases, J shed 4 bases, and the junction held 3 bases outside the gene matches. The CDR3 contains 15 residues. Germline V gene lookup returns CDR1 SGHVS and CDR2 FQNEAQ. CDR3 nucleotides: TGTGCCAGCAGCCCCGGACTAGCGGGAGGAGAGACCCAGTACTTC. This sequence encodes CASSPGLAGGETQYF.

In this sample, this clonotype turned up a few times. The chain carries TRBV14 and TRBJ2-5; no definite D call. V was trimmed by 3 bases and J by 0 bases, leaving 11 bases between them. The CDR3 is 15 amino acids. CDR1 is SGHDN, CDR2 FVKESK, per germline. Here the CDR3 reads CASSQRLPYQETQYF. In DNA form, the CDR3 reads TGTGCCAGCAGCCAGAGGTTACCGTACCAAGAGACCCAGTACTTC. Complete variable domain (other parts from reference TRBV14 and TRBJ2-5): EAGVTQFPSHSVIEKGQTVTLRCDPISGHDNLYWYRRVMGKEIKFLLHFVKESKQDESGMPNNRFLAERTGGTYSTLKVQPAELEDSGVYFCASSQRLPYQETQYFGPGTRLLVL.

J is TRBJ2-5 and V is TRBV27; D call uncertain. V lost 5 bases and J 5 bases, leaving 12 bases between the germline ends. Germline loops: CDR1 MNHEY, CDR2 SMNVEV (reference sequence). The CDR3 consists of 13 residues. The CDR3 DNA is TGTGCCAGCAGTCTGACTTCCTTGGAGACCCAGTACTTC. Its protein product is CASSLTSLETQYF.

The CDR3 coding sequence is TGTGCCAGCAGCCAAGATCCAGGGGTCGGGGAGCTGTTTTTT. This encodes CASSQDPGVGELFF. This chain uses TRBV14 with TRBJ2-2, with a weak D call TRBD1 (6 bases). The germline V and J ends were trimmed by 0 bases and 7 bases, with 9 bases remaining between them. The CDR3 covers 14 residues. Per the germline V gene, CDR1 is SGHDN and CDR2 is FVKESK.

This clonotype occurred a few times. The gene calls are TRBV4-3 and TRBJ1-4; no definite D call. Germline lookup yields CDR1 LGHNA and CDR2 YSLEER. The CDR3 runs 15 residues. V gave up 0 bases and J gave up 8 bases, with 13 bases separating them. Here the CDR3 DNA reads TGCGCCAGCAGCCAAGATCGAGTATTACGGGAAAAACTGTTTTTT. It codes for CASSQDRVLREKLFF.

CDR3: CASSEPDRGRNEQFF. DNA for the CDR3: TGTGCCAGCAGTGAACCGGACAGGGGTCGGAATGAGCAGTTCTTC. The rearrangement links TRBV2 to TRBJ2-1; TRBD1 aligns across 9 bases. The CDR3 is 15 amino acids. Germline trimming cut 2 bases from V and 7 bases from J; bases unmatched to any gene: 6. From germline, CDR1 is SNHLY and CDR2 FYNNEI. Filled out from reference TRBV2 and TRBJ2-1, the complete variable domain reads EPEVTQTPSHQVTQMGQEVILRCVPISNHLYFYWYRQILGQKVEFLVSFYNNEISEKSEIFDDQFSVERPDGSNFTLKIRSTKLEDSAMYFCASSEPDRGRNEQFFGPGTRLTVL.

Written as DNA, the CDR3 is TGCAGTGCTAGACCCGGGGTCAGCTCCTACGAGCAGTACTTC. It is translated as CSARPGVSSYEQYF. J is TRBJ2-7 and V is TRBV20-1; tentatively, D is TRBD2 (5 bases). Trimming took 2 bases from V and 0 from J, leaving 11 bases between them. The CDR3 is 14 residues long. Germline lookup yields CDR1 DFQATT and CDR2 SNEGSKA (reference sequence).

The chain joins TRBV7-2 to TRBJ2-7; 10 positions match TRBD2. The CDR3 runs to 15 residues. Germline V CDR1 and CDR2: SGHTA, FQGNSA. The junction had 7 bases not matched to a gene; V was cut back by 2 bases and J by 6 bases. CDR3 nucleotide sequence: TGTGCCAGCAGCTTAATACCTAGCGGGAGCATCGAGCAGTACTTC. This translates into CASSLIPSGSIEQYF. The full variable domain, in which reference TRBV7-2 and TRBJ2-7 provide the parts outside the CDR3, is GAGVSQSPSNKVTEKGKDVELRCDPISGHTALYWYRQSLGQGLEFLIYFQGNSAPDKSGLPSDRFSAERTGGSVSTLTIQRTQQEDSAVYLCASSLIPSGSIEQYFGPGTRLTVT.

The gene calls are TRBV7-9 and TRBJ1-2; 7 bases agree with TRBD1. This CDR3 has 15 amino acids. The V and J ends lost 1 base and 3 bases, in that order; junction bases with no gene match: 5. Germline CDR1 and CDR2: SEHNR and FQNEAQ (reference sequence). This CDR3 reads CASSLEGQADYGYTF. CDR3 nucleotides: TGTGCCAGCAGCTTAGAAGGACAGGCCGACTATGGCTACACCTTC.

This clonotype was observed a handful of times. The chain combines TRBV7-8 with TRBJ2-7; 7 bases map to TRBD2. The trim removed 5 bases at V and 0 bases at J, leaving 10 bases unmatched. There are 16 residues in the CDR3. Germline CDR1 and CDR2: SGHVS and FQNEAQ. The CDR3 DNA follows: TGTGCCAGCAGCGTAGATTCAGGCGGGAGCTCCTACGAGCAGTACTTC. Translation: CASSVDSGGSSYEQYF.

This clonotype was seen a handful of times. The chain carries TRBV10-3 and TRBJ2-5; 8 positions agree with TRBD2. This CDR3 has 18 amino acids. Germline V gene lookup returns CDR1 ENHRY and CDR2 SYGVKD. J was trimmed by 1 base and V by 4 bases; bases with no gene match: 14. CDR3 nucleotides: TGTGCCATCAGTGTGGGCCCCCAAGCGGGAGTTTCCCAAGAGACCCAGTACTTC. Translating gives CAISVGPQAGVSQETQYF.

The chain links TRBV20-1 to TRBJ2-1, with 10 bases matching TRBD2. Germline CDR1 is DFQATT and CDR2 is SNEGSKA (reference sequence). V dropped 5 bases and J dropped 1; count of bases not matched to a gene: 5. The CDR3 is 15 residues long. Written as DNA, the CDR3 is TGCAGTGCTGCGCTTAGCGGGAGGTCCTACAATGAGCAGTTCTTC. It translates to CSAALSGRSYNEQFF.

This clonotype has just a few counts. The rearrangement uses TRBV20-1 and TRBJ2-7; D gene unclear. CDR3 length equals 14 residues. Germline V gives CDR1 DFQATT, CDR2 SNEGSKA (reference sequence). V lost 0 bases and J 0 bases, leaving 9 bases between the germline ends. CDR3 coding DNA: TGCAGTGCTAGAGAAGGTTATCTCTCCTACGAGCAGTACTTC. Residues: CSAREGYLSYEQYF.

The chain carries TRBV10-3 and TRBJ2-1; D gene unclear. The ends were cut back, 6 bases at V and 5 bases at J, with 11 bases in the middle. The CDR3 is 13 amino acids. Germline V gives CDR1 ENHRY, CDR2 SYGVKD. CDR3 protein: CAISLDLDNEQFF. Here the CDR3 DNA reads TGTGCCATCAGCCTCGACTTGGACAATGAGCAGTTCTTC.

This clonotype was detected a few times. The chain recombines TRBV11-2 with TRBJ2-1, with a possible D match to TRBD1 (6 bases). V was pared by 4 bases and J by 5 bases, with 12 bases between. This CDR3 spans 14 amino acids. From germline, CDR1 is SGHAT and CDR2 FQNNGV. The CDR3 spells CASSYLTGDNEQFF. In nucleotides, the CDR3 is TGTGCCAGCAGCTACTTGACAGGTGACAATGAGCAGTTCTTC.

The rearrangement links TRBV5-1 to TRBJ2-3, with 10 positions matching TRBD1. The CDR3 loop spans 14 amino acids. Losses at the gene ends were 7 bases for V and 0 bases for J; bases not matched to a gene: 2. Looked up from germline, CDR1 is SGHRS and CDR2 is YFSETQ. The CDR3 DNA is TGCGCCAGCGGGACAGGGGATAGCACAGATACGCAGTATTTT. Translated: CASGTGDSTDTQYF.

This clonotype was recorded a few times. This sequence joins TRBV29-1 and TRBJ2-3; D unresolved. Trimming took off 3 bases at V and 2 bases at J, with 15 bases between the two ends. CDR3 length equals 15 residues. Germline CDR1 reads SQVTM; CDR2 reads ANQGSEA. The CDR3 coding sequence is TGCAGCGTTGAGGGCAAGGAAGGGCTCACAGATACGCAGTATTTT. This encodes CSVEGKEGLTDTQYF.

Comment on this clonotype: Relative to the germline gene, one junction end is altered; a read error may explain this. This rearrangement joins TRBV18 to TRBJ2-3, with 12 positions matching TRBD2. CDR1 and CDR2 from the germline V gene are KGHSH and LQKENI. There are 19 residues in the CDR3. Here the CDR3 reads CVSSPLALAGGISTDTQYF. The CDR3 nucleotides are TGTGTCAGCTCACCACTCGCCCTAGCGGGAGGGATTAGCACAGATACGCAGTATTTT.

The CDR3 nucleotides are TGCAGTGCCCAAGTCCGAAGTGAAGCTTTCTTT. Translating gives CSAQVRSEAFF. V gene TRBV20-1 combines with J gene TRBJ1-1; D gene ambiguous. With 6 bases removed from V and 7 bases from J, the gap between germline ends came to 12 bases. The germline gives CDR1 DFQATT, CDR2 SNEGSKA (reference sequence). This CDR3 is built from 11 residues.